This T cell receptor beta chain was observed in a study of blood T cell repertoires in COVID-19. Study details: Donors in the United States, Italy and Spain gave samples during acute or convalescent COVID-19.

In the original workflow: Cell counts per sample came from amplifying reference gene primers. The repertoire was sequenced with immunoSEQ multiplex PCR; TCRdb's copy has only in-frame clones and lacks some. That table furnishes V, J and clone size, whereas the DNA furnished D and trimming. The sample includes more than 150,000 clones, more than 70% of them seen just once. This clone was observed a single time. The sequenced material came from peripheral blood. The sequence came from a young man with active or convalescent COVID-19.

CDR3: CASSPYGGSTEAFF. CDR3 nucleotides: TGTGCCAGCTCACCCTACGGGGGAAGCACTGAAGCTTTCTTT. This rearrangement joins TRBV18 to TRBJ1-1; possibly TRBD1 for D (5 bases). The CDR3 runs 14 residues. Germline CDR1 KGHSH, CDR2 LQKENI. V was pared by 3 bases and J by 4 bases, with 12 bases between.